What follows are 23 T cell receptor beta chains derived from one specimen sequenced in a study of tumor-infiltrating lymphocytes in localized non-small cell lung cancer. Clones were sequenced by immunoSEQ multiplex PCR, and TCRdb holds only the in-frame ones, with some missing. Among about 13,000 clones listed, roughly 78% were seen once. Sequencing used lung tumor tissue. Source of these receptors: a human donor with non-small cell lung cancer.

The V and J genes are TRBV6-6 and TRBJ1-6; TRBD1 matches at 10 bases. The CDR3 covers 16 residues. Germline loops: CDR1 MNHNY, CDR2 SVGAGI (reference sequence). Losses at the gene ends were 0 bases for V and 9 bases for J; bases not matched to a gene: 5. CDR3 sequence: CASSYSTGTGASPLHF. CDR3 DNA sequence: TGTGCCAGCAGTTACTCGACTGGGACAGGGGCTTCACCCCTCCACTTT.

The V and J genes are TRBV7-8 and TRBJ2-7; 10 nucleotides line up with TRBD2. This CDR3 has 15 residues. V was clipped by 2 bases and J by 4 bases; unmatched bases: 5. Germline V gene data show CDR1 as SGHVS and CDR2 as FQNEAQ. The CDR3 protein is CASSLKLAGVYEQYF. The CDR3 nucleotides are TGTGCCAGCAGCTTAAAGCTAGCGGGAGTTTACGAGCAGTACTTC. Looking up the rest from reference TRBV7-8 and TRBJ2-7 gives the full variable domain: GAGVSQSPRYKVAKRGQDVALRCDPISGHVSLFWYQQALGQGPEFLTYFQNEAQLDKSGLPSDRFFAERPEGSVSTLKIQRTQQEDSAVYLCASSLKLAGVYEQYFGPGTRLTVT.

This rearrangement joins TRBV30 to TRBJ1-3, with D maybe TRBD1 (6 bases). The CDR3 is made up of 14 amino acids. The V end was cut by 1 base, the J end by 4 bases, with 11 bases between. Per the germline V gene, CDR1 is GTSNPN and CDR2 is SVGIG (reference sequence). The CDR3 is CAWSGGASGNTIYF. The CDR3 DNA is TGTGCCTGGAGTGGGGGGGCGTCGGGAAACACCATATATTTT.

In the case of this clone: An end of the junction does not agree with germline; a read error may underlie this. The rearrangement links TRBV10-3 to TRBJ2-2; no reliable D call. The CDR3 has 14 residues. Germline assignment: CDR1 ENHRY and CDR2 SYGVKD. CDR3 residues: CAISKSLDTGELFF. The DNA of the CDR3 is TGTGCCATCAGTAAGTCTCTTGACACCGGGGAGCTGTTTTTT.

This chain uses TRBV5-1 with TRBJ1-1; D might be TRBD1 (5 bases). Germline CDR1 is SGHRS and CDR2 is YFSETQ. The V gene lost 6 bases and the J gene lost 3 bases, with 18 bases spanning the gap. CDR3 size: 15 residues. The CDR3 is CASTLGSRADTEAFF. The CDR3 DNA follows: TGCGCCAGCACCCTTGGTTCCAGGGCGGACACTGAAGCTTTCTTT.

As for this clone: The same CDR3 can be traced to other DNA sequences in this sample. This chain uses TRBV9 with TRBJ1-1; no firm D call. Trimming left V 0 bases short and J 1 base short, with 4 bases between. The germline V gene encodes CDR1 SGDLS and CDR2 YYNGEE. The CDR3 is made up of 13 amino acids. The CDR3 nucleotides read TGTGCCAGCAGCGTAGGCGCGAACACTGAAGCTTTCTTT. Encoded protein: CASSVGANTEAFF.

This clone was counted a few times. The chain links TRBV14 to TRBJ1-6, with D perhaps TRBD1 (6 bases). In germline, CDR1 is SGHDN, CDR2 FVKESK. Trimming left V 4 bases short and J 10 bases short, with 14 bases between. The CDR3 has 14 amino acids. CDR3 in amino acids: CASSPGQPPSPLHF. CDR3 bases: TGTGCCAGCAGCCCCGGACAGCCCCCCTCACCCCTCCACTTT.

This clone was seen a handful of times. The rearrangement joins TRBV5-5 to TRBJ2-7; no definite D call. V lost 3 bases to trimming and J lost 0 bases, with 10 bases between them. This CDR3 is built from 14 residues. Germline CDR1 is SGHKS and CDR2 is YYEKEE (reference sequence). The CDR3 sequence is CASSSQASSYEQYF. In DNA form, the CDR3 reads TGTGCCAGCAGCTCCCAGGCAAGCTCCTACGAGCAGTACTTC.

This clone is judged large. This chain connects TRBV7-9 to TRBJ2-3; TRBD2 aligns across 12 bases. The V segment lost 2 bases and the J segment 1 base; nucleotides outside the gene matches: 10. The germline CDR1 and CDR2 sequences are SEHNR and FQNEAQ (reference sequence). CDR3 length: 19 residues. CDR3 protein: CASSLNPPGLAGRTDTQYF. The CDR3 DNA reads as TGTGCCAGCAGCTTAAACCCACCGGGACTAGCGGGCCGCACAGATACGCAGTATTTT.

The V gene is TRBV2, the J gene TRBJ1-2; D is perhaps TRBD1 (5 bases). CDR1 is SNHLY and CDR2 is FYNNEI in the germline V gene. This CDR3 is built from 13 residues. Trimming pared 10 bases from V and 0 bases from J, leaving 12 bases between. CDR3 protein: CATKRQSNYGYTF. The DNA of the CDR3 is TGTGCCACCAAGAGACAGTCTAACTATGGCTACACCTTC.

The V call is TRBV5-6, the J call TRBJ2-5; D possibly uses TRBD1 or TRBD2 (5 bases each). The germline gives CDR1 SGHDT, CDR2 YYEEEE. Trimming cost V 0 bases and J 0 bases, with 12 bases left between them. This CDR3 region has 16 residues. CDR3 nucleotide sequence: TGTGCCAGCAGCTTGGAGCCAGGGACGAACCAAGAGACCCAGTACTTC. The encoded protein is CASSLEPGTNQETQYF.

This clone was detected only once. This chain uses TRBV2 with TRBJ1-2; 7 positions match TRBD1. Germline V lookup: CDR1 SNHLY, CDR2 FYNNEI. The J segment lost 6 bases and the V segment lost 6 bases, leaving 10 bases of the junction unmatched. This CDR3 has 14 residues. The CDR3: CASRHGRGSDGYTF. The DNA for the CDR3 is TGTGCCAGCAGGCACGGCAGGGGGTCTGATGGCTACACCTTC.

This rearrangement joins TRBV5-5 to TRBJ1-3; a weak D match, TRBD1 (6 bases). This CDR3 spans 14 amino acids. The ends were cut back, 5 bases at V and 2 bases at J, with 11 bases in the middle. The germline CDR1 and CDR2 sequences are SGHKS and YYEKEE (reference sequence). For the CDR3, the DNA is TGTGCCAGCAGTCGCGGGACAACTGGAAACACCATATATTTT. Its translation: CASSRGTTGNTIYF.

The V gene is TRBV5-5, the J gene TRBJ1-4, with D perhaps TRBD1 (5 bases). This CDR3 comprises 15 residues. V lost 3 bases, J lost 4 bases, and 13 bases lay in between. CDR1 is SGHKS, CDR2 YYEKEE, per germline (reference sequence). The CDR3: CASSWEWGYNEKLFF. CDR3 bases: TGTGCCAGCAGCTGGGAGTGGGGCTATAATGAAAAACTGTTTTTT.

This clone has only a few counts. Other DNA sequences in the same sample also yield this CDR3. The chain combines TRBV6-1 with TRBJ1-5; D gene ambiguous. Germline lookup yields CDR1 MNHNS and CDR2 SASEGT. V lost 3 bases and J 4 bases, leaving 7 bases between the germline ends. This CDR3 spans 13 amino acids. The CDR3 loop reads CASSEARNQPQHF. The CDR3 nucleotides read TGTGCCAGCAGTGAGGCTAGGAATCAGCCCCAGCATTTT.

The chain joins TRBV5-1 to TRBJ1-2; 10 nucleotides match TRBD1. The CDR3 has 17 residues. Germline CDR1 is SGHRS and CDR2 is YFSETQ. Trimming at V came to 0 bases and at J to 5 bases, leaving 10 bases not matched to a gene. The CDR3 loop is CASSLGVGTGVPYGYTF. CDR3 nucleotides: TGCGCCAGCAGCTTGGGGGTCGGGACAGGGGTGCCTTATGGCTACACCTTC.

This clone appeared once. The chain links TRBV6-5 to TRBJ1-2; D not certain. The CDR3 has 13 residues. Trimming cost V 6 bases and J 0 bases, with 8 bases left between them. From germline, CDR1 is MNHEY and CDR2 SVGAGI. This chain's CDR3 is CASRDMANYGYTF. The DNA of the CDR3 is TGTGCCAGCAGAGACATGGCTAACTATGGCTACACCTTC.

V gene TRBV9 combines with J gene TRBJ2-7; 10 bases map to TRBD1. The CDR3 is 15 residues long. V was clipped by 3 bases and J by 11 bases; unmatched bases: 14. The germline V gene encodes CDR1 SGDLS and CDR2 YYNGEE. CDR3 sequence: CASSGQGAYAGAKYF. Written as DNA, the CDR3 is TGTGCCAGCAGCGGACAGGGGGCATACGCGGGAGCAAAGTACTTC.

In DNA form, the CDR3 reads TGCAGCGTTGCCCGGGACAGGAGGCTCAATGAGCAGTTCTTC. Residues: CSVARDRRLNEQFF. The V and J genes are TRBV29-1 and TRBJ2-1; 8 bases line up with TRBD1. The germline V gene has CDR1 SQVTM and CDR2 ANQGSEA. This CDR3 region has 14 residues. J was trimmed by 6 bases and V by 4 bases; bases with no gene match: 8.

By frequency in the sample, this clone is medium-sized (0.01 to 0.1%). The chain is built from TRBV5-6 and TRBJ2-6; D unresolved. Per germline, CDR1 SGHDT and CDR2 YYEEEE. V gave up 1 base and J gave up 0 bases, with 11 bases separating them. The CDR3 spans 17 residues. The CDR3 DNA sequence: TGTGCCAGCAGCTTGAGCAATAGGCCCTCTGGGGCCAACGTCCTGACTTTC. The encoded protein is CASSLSNRPSGANVLTF.

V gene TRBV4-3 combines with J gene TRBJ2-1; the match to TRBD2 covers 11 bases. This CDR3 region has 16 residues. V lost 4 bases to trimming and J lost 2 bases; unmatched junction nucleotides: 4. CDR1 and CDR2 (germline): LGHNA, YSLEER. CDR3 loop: CASSLQLAGAYNEQFF. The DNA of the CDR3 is TGCGCCAGCAGCCTCCAACTAGCGGGAGCCTACAATGAGCAGTTCTTC.

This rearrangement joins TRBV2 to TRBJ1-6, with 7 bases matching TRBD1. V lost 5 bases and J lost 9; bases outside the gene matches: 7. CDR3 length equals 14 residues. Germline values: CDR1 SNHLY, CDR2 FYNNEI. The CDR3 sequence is CASSRQGQVSPLHF. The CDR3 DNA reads TGTGCCAGCAGTAGACAGGGTCAGGTTTCACCCCTCCACTTT.

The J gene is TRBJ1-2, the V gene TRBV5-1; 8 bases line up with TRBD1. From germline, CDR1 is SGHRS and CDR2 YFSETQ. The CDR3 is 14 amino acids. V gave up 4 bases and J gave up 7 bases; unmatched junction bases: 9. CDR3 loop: CASSLGQGARGYTF. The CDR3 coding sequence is TGCGCCAGCAGCCTAGGGCAGGGGGCGCGTGGCTACACCTTC. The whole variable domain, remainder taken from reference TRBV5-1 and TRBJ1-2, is KAGVTQTPRYLIKTRGQQVTLSCSPISGHRSVSWYQQTPGQGLQFLFEYFSETQRNKGNFPGRFSGRQFSNSRSEMNVSTLELGDSALYLCASSLGQGARGYTFGSGTRLTVV.